These 23 T cell receptor beta chains were all obtained from the same sample, sequenced in a study of T cell responses to AZD1222 COVID-19 vaccine. Profiling relied on immunoSEQ multiplex PCR, and the TCRdb table lists in-frame clones only, not all of them. The data contain about 78,000 clones, approximately 85% of them seen just once; the ten biggest clones take up approximately 4.8%. Sample: peripheral blood, taken on day 0 of MenACWY control vaccination. The receptors were sampled from an adult in good health.

This chain joins TRBV3-1 (or the pseudogene TRBV3-2) and TRBJ1-2; D unresolved. The CDR3 is made up of 14 amino acids. Trimming shortened V by 4 bases and J by 0 bases, and 9 bases separated the two germline ends. Germline CDR1 is LGHDT and CDR2 is YNNKEL (reference sequence). The CDR3 spells CASSPYRANYGYTF. CDR3 bases: TGTGCCAGCAGCCCCTATCGGGCTAACTATGGCTACACCTTC.

This chain links TRBV6-2 or TRBV6-3 with TRBJ1-2; D remains ambiguous. Trimming left V 0 bases short and J 1 base short, with 6 bases between. CDR1 and CDR2 (germline): MNHEY, SVGEGT. The CDR3 has 14 amino acids. Written as DNA, the CDR3 is TGTGCCAGCAGTTACTCAGGTCTTAACTATGGCTACACCTTC. Its protein is CASSYSGLNYGYTF.

This chain joins TRBV4-3 and TRBJ1-2; D call uncertain. The CDR3 sequence is 15 residues long. Germline V CDR1 and CDR2: LGHNA, YSLEER. V was trimmed by 1 base and J by 8 bases, leaving 17 bases between them. The CDR3 protein is CASSQVEDGHVGYTF. CDR3 coding DNA: TGCGCCAGCAGCCAAGTCGAGGATGGTCATGTGGGCTACACCTTC.

The J gene is TRBJ2-7, the V gene TRBV2; 7 nucleotides line up with TRBD2. CDR1 is SNHLY, CDR2 FYNNEI, per germline. With V trimmed by 2 bases and J by 3 bases, 4 bases remained unmatched. This CDR3 is built from 14 residues. The CDR3 coding sequence is TGTGCCAGCAGTGAACCGGGACTACTCTACGAGCAGTACTTC. Translation: CASSEPGLLYEQYF. The whole variable domain, remainder taken from reference TRBV2 and TRBJ2-7, is EPEVTQTPSHQVTQMGQEVILRCVPISNHLYFYWYRQILGQKVEFLVSFYNNEISEKSEIFDDQFSVERPDGSNFTLKIRSTKLEDSAMYFCASSEPGLLYEQYFGPGTRLTVT.

The chain employs TRBV12-3 or TRBV12-4 and TRBJ1-1; 9 bases agree with TRBD1. V lost 4 bases to trimming and J lost 6 bases; unmatched junction nucleotides: 3. There are 13 residues in the CDR3. CDR3 nucleotides: TGTGCCAGCAGTTCGGGACAGGGTTCTGAAGCTTTCTTT. The encoded protein is CASSSGQGSEAFF.

The chain employs TRBV6-6 and TRBJ1-5, with 10 bases fitting TRBD1. Trimming at V came to 4 bases and at J to 4 bases, leaving 4 bases not matched to a gene. CDR1 is MNHNY and CDR2 is SVGAGI in the germline V gene (reference sequence). The CDR3 extends over 15 amino acids. In DNA form, the CDR3 reads TGTGCCAGCAGTTCCGACAGGGGGCCTAATCAGCCCCAGCATTTT. Translation: CASSSDRGPNQPQHF.

Only one count was recorded for this clone. The chain recombines TRBV7-2 with TRBJ2-2; D unclear. The V gene lost 2 bases and the J gene lost 5 bases, with 12 bases spanning the gap. Germline assignment: CDR1 SGHTA and CDR2 FQGNSA. The CDR3 totals 15 residues. The CDR3 reads CASSLLGLGTGELFF. The CDR3, as DNA: TGTGCCAGCAGCTTACTGGGCTTAGGAACCGGGGAGCTGTTTTTT.

The genes are TRBV5-5 and TRBJ1-4, with 7 bases aligning to TRBD1. Germline assignment: CDR1 SGHKS and CDR2 YYEKEE (reference sequence). The CDR3 has 15 amino acids. Trimming took 2 bases from V and 6 from J; bases not matched to a gene: 7. The CDR3 loop is CASSLSGQHDEKLFF. The CDR3 nucleotides are TGTGCCAGCAGCTTATCGGGACAGCATGATGAAAAACTGTTTTTT.

This clone has only one observation. The chain joins TRBV5-1 to TRBJ2-2; D perhaps matches TRBD1 (5 bases). V gave up 1 base and J gave up 0 bases, with 13 bases separating them. Germline-derived CDR1 and CDR2 are SGHRS and YFSETQ. The CDR3 loop spans 17 amino acids. CDR3 nucleotides: TGCGCCAGCAGCTTGACCCCGCAGGGATCGAACACCGGGGAGCTGTTTTTT. Translated: CASSLTPQGSNTGELFF.

CDR3 in DNA: TGCAGCGTTGAGCAGACAGAACCTAACTATGGCTACACCTTC. It codes for CSVEQTEPNYGYTF. J is TRBJ1-2 and V is TRBV29-1, with D tentatively TRBD1 (5 bases). The germline CDR1 and CDR2 sequences are SQVTM and ANQGSEA. This CDR3 has 14 amino acids. V was trimmed by 3 bases and J by 0 bases, leaving 11 bases between them.

This clone showed up just a few times. This chain uses TRBV19 with TRBJ1-5; D possibly corresponds to TRBD1 (6 bases). CDR1 and CDR2 from the germline V gene are LNHDA and SQIVND (reference sequence). This CDR3 is built from 14 residues. V gave up 8 bases and J gave up 4 bases, with 15 bases separating them. The CDR3 sequence: CASGPGGPNQPQHF. The DNA of the CDR3 is TGTGCCAGTGGCCCGGGGGGGCCGAATCAGCCCCAGCATTTT.

This clone has just one count. The V call is TRBV6-5, the J call TRBJ1-2, with 7 bases aligning to TRBD1. The trim removed 8 bases at V and 0 bases at J, leaving 6 bases unmatched. CDR1 and CDR2 from the germline V gene are MNHEY and SVGAGI. CDR3 length equals 14 residues. CDR3 bases: TGTGCCAGCGGATACAGGGGAGCTAACTATGGCTACACCTTC. Amino acids: CASGYRGANYGYTF.

This chain joins TRBV5-1 and TRBJ2-1; no clear D gene. There are 13 residues in the CDR3. V lost 0 bases and J lost 0, with 1 base in between. From germline, CDR1 is SGHRS and CDR2 YFSETQ. This CDR3 is CASSLVSYNEQFF. For the CDR3, the DNA is TGCGCCAGCAGCTTGGTCTCCTACAATGAGCAGTTCTTC.

The chain couples TRBV19 to TRBJ2-1; the D gene is possibly TRBD2 (6 bases). The CDR3 is made up of 15 amino acids. V was cut by 2 bases and J by 7 bases, with 15 bases left in between. Germline V gene sequence: CDR1 LNHDA, CDR2 SQIVND (reference sequence). CDR3 DNA: TGTGCCAGTAGTATATCCGGGGGTGTGCTAAATGAGCAGTTCTTC. Protein: CASSISGGVLNEQFF. Filled out from reference TRBV19 and TRBJ2-1, the complete variable domain reads DGGITQSPKYLFRKEGQNVTLSCEQNLNHDAMYWYRQDPGQGLRLIYYSQIVNDFQKGDIAEGYSVSREKKESFPLTVTSAQKNPTAFYLCASSISGGVLNEQFFGPGTRLTVL.

The table lists this clone with a count of one. Other DNA sequences in this specimen translate into the identical CDR3. For the CDR3, the DNA is TGTGCCAGCAGCCTACGGATGAACACTGAAGCTTTCTTT. Residues: CASSLRMNTEAFF. This sequence joins TRBV7-2 and TRBJ1-1; D not resolved. Trimming stripped 5 bases from V and 0 bases from J, with 7 bases between. Germline values: CDR1 SGHTA, CDR2 FQGNSA. The CDR3 sequence is 13 residues long.

The gene calls are TRBV7-2 and TRBJ2-7, with TRBD1 matching 7 bases. CDR1 and CDR2 from the germline V gene are SGHTA and FQGNSA. V gave up 5 bases and J gave up 4 bases; unmatched junction bases: 5. There are 13 residues in the CDR3. The CDR3 sequence is CASSTRQGYEQYF. DNA of the CDR3: TGTGCCAGCAGCACCCGACAGGGTTACGAGCAGTACTTC.

This clone was seen a few times. The chain carries TRBV2 and TRBJ1-2, with 7 bases lining up with TRBD1. The CDR3 covers 13 residues. Germline-derived CDR1 and CDR2 are SNHLY and FYNNEI. The V gene end was trimmed by 2 bases and the J gene end by 8 bases; junction bases not matched to a gene: 5. The CDR3, as DNA: TGTGCCAGCAGTGAAACTCGGACAGGCGGCTACACCTTC. Translated: CASSETRTGGYTF.

Of note for this clone: Other nucleotide sequences in the sample specify the same CDR3. The gene calls are TRBV4-3 and TRBJ2-7, with D perhaps given as TRBD1 or TRBD2 (6 bases each). V was cut by 1 base and J by 4 bases, with 14 bases left in between. CDR1 is LGHNA and CDR2 is YSLEER in the germline V gene. The CDR3 contains 15 residues. The CDR3 DNA follows: TGCGCCAGCAGCCAAGTCAGGCAGGGGAGGTACGAGCAGTACTTC. Its translation is CASSQVRQGRYEQYF.

The V gene is TRBV27, the J gene TRBJ1-5, with 7 bases that match TRBD1. This CDR3 comprises 15 residues. The junction had 4 bases not matched to a gene; V was cut back by 2 bases and J by 3 bases. In germline, CDR1 is MNHEY, CDR2 SMNVEV (reference sequence). The CDR3 DNA follows: TGTGCCAGCAGTTTAAGACAGGGCATCAATCAGCCCCAGCATTTT. This translates into CASSLRQGINQPQHF.

This chain joins TRBV27 and TRBJ1-2, with D possibly TRBD1 on 5 matching bases. The germline gives CDR1 MNHEY, CDR2 SMNVEV (reference sequence). V was pared by 6 bases and J by 4 bases, with 12 bases between. The CDR3 runs to 13 residues. This CDR3 is CASRRGLGYGYTF. CDR3 sequence (DNA): TGTGCCAGCAGAAGGGGCCTAGGCTATGGCTACACCTTC.

This clone has only one observation. V usage is TRBV5-1 and J usage is TRBJ1-5; D is ambiguous. The CDR3 totals 12 residues. The V gene's germline CDR1 is SGHRS and CDR2 YFSETQ. V lost 1 base to trimming and J lost 8 bases, with 7 bases between them. The CDR3 nucleotides are TGCGCCAGCAGCTTGACGGGTAAGCCCCAGCATTTT. It yields the protein CASSLTGKPQHF.

The rearrangement uses TRBV3-1 (or the pseudogene TRBV3-2) and TRBJ1-2; possible D gene TRBD1, 5 bases. Germline CDR1 reads LGHDT; CDR2 reads YNNKEL (reference sequence). V lost 7 bases, J lost 8 bases, and 26 bases lay in between. This CDR3 spans 16 amino acids. CDR3 nucleotides: TGTGCCAGCAACCCCGGGACGGTCGGGTTATCGCGGGGCTACACCTTC. This translates into CASNPGTVGLSRGYTF.

V usage is TRBV7-2 and J usage is TRBJ2-3; D perhaps matches TRBD1 (6 bases). This CDR3 spans 14 amino acids. In germline, CDR1 is SGHTA, CDR2 FQGNSA. Trimming stripped 6 bases from V and 4 bases from J, with 14 bases between. The CDR3 protein is CASSPMGASDTQYF. For the CDR3, the DNA is TGTGCCAGCAGTCCCATGGGGGCCTCAGATACGCAGTATTTT.